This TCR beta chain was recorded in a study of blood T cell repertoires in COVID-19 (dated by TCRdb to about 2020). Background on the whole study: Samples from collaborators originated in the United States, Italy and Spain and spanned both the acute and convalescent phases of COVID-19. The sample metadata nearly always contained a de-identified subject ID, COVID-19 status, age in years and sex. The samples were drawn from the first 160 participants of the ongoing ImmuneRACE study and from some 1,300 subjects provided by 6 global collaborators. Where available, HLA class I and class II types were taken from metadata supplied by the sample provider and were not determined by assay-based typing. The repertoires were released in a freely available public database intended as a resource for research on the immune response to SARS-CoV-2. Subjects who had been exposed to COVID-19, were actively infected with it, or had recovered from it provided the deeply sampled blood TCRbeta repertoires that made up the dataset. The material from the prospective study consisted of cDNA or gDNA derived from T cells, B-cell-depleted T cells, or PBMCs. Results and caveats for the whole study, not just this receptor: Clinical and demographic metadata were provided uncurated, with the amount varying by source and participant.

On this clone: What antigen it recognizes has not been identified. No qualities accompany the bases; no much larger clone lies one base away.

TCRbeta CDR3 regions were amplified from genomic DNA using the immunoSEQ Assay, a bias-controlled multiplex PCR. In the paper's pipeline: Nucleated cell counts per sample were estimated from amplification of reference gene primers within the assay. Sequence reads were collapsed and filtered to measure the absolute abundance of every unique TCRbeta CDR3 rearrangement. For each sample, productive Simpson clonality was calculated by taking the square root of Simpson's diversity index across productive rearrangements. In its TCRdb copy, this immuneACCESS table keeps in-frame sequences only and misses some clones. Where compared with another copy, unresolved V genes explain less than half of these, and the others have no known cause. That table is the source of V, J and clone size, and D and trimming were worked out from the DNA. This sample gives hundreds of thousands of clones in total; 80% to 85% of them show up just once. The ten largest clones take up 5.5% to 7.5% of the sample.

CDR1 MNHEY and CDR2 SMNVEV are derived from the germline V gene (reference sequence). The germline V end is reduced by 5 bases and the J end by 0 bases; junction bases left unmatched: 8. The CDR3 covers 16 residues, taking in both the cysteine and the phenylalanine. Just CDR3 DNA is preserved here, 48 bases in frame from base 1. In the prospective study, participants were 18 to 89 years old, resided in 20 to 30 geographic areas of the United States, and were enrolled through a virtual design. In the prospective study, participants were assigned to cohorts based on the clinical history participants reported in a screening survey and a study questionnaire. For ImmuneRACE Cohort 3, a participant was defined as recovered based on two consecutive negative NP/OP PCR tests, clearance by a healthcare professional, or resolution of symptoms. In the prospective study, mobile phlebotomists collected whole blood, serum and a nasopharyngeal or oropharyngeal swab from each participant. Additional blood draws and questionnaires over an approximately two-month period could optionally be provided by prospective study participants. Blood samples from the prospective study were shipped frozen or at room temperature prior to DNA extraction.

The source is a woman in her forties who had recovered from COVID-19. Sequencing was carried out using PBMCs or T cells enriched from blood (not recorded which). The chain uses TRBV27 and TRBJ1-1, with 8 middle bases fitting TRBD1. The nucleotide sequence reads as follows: TGTGCCAGCAGTCCCTACAACAGGGGGGTGAACACTGAAGCTTTCTTT. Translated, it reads CASSPYNRGVNTEAFF.